Reported below is one T cell receptor (beta chain). TCRdb's copy holds only in-frame clones and misses some; the assay was immunoSEQ multiplex PCR. The sample lists about 120,000 clones, 90% occurring once. Deletions cut 3 bases from V and 5 bases from J, with 11 bases between. CDR1 and CDR2 from the germline V gene are LGHDT and YNNKEL (reference sequence). The CDR3 has 13 residues. These data belong to a study of T cell responses to AZD1222 COVID-19 vaccine. The TCR was taken from an adult in good health. The J gene is TRBJ2-7, the V gene TRBV3-1 (or the pseudogene TRBV3-2); no firm D call. The sequencing used peripheral blood, collected on day 0 of MenACWY control vaccination. This chain's CDR3 is CASSQVQRDEQYF. The CDR3 bases are TGTGCCAGCAGCCAGGTACAGCGTGACGAGCAGTACTTC.